One and the same sample provided the 19 T cell receptor beta chains below, sequenced in a study of T cell repertoires in aging, cancer and after chemotherapy. Peripheral blood genomic DNA, not sorted cells or RNA, was the template. A mixed TRB-A/B primer pool amplified rearranged TRB by multiplex touch-down PCR. From the multiplex PCR reads, TCRdb called clonotypes with MiXCR, one entry per CDR3 protein. This repertoire shows 9,500 to 15,000 distinct CDR3 sequences, approximately 31% found once; its top ten account for over 9%. Sequencing was carried out using blood. All receptors come from a human donor in good health. The donor label of this sample is uncertain.

In its sample, this clonotype was seen a few times. The chain is built from TRBV6-4 and TRBJ2-1, with D unresolved. The CDR3 runs 14 residues. Germline V CDR1 and CDR2: MRHNA, SNTAGT. Trimming pared 6 bases from V and 10 bases from J, leaving 19 bases between. The chain's CDR3 is CASSLVEGLGEQFF. The CDR3 bases are TGTGCCAGCAGCCTGGTGGAAGGGCTGGGGGAGCAGTTCTTC.

The chain employs TRBV11-2 and TRBJ1-6, with D uncertain. CDR3 size: 15 residues. Trimming stripped 0 bases from V and 7 bases from J, with 10 bases between. Germline loops: CDR1 SGHAT, CDR2 FQNNGV. CDR3 loop: CASSLDMGGNSPLHF. The CDR3, as DNA: TGTGCCAGCAGCTTAGATATGGGTGGGAATTCACCCCTCCACTTT.

The V gene is TRBV20-1, the J gene TRBJ2-1, with 7 bases identical to TRBD1. Germline V lookup: CDR1 DFQATT, CDR2 SNEGSKA (reference sequence). Trimming took 6 bases from V and 8 from J; bases not matched to a gene: 10. CDR3 length equals 13 residues. CDR3 amino acids: CSATGQAPYEQFF. CDR3 DNA sequence: TGCAGTGCCACCGGACAGGCCCCGTATGAGCAGTTCTTC.

The chain couples TRBV18 to TRBJ1-2, with 7 nucleotides matching TRBD1. There are 15 residues in the CDR3. Germline lookup yields CDR1 KGHSH and CDR2 LQKENI. V dropped 2 bases and J dropped 2; count of bases not matched to a gene: 5. The CDR3 here is CASSPSTGVNYGYTF. CDR3 coding DNA: TGTGCCAGCTCACCATCCACAGGGGTCAACTATGGCTACACCTTC. Complete variable domain (other parts from reference TRBV18 and TRBJ1-2): NAGVMQNPRHLVRRRGQEARLRCSPMKGHSHVYWYRQLPEEGLKFMVYLQKENIIDESGMPKERFSAEFPKEGPSILRIQQVVRGDSAAYFCASSPSTGVNYGYTFGSGTRLTVV.

The chain has TRBV19 and TRBJ1-2, with a possible D match to TRBD1 (6 bases). Germline V CDR1 and CDR2: LNHDA, SQIVND (reference sequence). V lost 6 bases, J lost 1 base, and 12 bases lay in between. This CDR3 has 14 amino acids. Written as DNA, the CDR3 is TGTGCCAGTAGCCTGGACAGCTTTAACTATGGCTACACCTTC. Translation: CASSLDSFNYGYTF.

In its sample, this clonotype ranks as medium-sized (0.01 to 0.1%). V and J are TRBV6-5 and TRBJ2-3; 9 bases match TRBD2. This CDR3 has 15 residues. J was trimmed by 0 bases and V by 6 bases; bases with no gene match: 4. CDR1 MNHEY and CDR2 SVGAGI come from the germline V gene. In nucleotides, the CDR3 is TGTGCCAGCAGCCGCGGGGGGGTGAGCACAGATACGCAGTATTTT. Amino acids: CASSRGGVSTDTQYF.

By proportion, this clonotype is medium-sized. The chain's CDR3 is CASSPRGWDGELFF. CDR3 coding DNA: TGTGCCAGCAGTCCGCGGGGGTGGGACGGGGAGCTGTTTTTT. The V and J genes are TRBV6-5 and TRBJ2-2; 7 bases line up with TRBD2. The CDR3 is 14 residues long. Germline V gene data show CDR1 as MNHEY and CDR2 as SVGAGI. Unmatched junction bases numbered 7, after V lost 5 bases and J lost 7 bases.

In its sample, this clonotype was seen a few times. CDR3 DNA: TGTGCCAGTAGTTCCACAGCCTCCTATAATTCACCCCTCCACTTT. Translation: CASSSTASYNSPLHF. This sequence joins TRBV19 and TRBJ1-6; D is unclear. Germline V gene lookup returns CDR1 LNHDA and CDR2 SQIVND (reference sequence). Trimming took off 5 bases at V and 0 bases at J, with 8 bases between the two ends. The CDR3 consists of 15 residues. The whole variable domain, filled in from reference TRBV19 and TRBJ1-6, reads DGGITQSPKYLFRKEGQNVTLSCEQNLNHDAMYWYRQDPGQGLRLIYYSQIVNDFQKGDIAEGYSVSREKKESFPLTVTSAQKNPTAFYLCASSSTASYNSPLHFGNGTRLTVT.

This sequence joins TRBV5-1 and TRBJ2-3; 7 positions match TRBD2. With 4 bases clipped from V and 1 base from J, the junction kept 12 bases outside the gene matches. Per the germline V gene, CDR1 is SGHRS and CDR2 is YFSETQ. The length of the CDR3 is 17 residues. CDR3: CASSRTTSVGRTDTQYF. The CDR3 DNA reads as TGCGCCAGCAGCCGAACAACTAGCGTGGGGCGCACAGATACGCAGTATTTT.

This clonotype is medium-sized within its sample. The chain links TRBV6-5 to TRBJ1-4; 8 bases line up with TRBD1. With V trimmed by 6 bases and J by 7 bases, 4 bases remained unmatched. CDR1 and CDR2 (germline): MNHEY, SVGAGI. The CDR3 consists of 13 residues. CDR3 protein: CASSRDRREKLFF. The CDR3 DNA is TGTGCCAGCAGCAGGGACAGGCGTGAAAAACTGTTTTTT.

CDR3 region: CSAFDRNTEAFF. The DNA for the CDR3 is TGCAGTGCTTTCGACAGGAACACTGAAGCTTTCTTT. The rearrangement links TRBV20-1 to TRBJ1-1; D is possibly TRBD1 (5 bases). Germline assignment: CDR1 DFQATT and CDR2 SNEGSKA (reference sequence). Trimming removed 5 bases from V and 1 base from J, with 8 bases in between. This CDR3 contains 12 residues.

By share, this clonotype ranks as medium-sized (0.01 to 0.1%). The V gene is TRBV19, the J gene TRBJ2-2; no definite D call. The CDR3 runs 15 residues. V was shortened by 1 base and J by 4 bases, with 10 bases between the two germline ends. Germline CDR1 is LNHDA and CDR2 is SQIVND (reference sequence). The CDR3 is CASSIGPVVTGELFF. CDR3 sequence (DNA): TGTGCCAGTAGTATAGGTCCAGTCGTCACCGGGGAGCTGTTTTTT.

The chain links TRBV20-1 to TRBJ2-7; 8 nucleotides match TRBD2. Germline CDR1 reads DFQATT; CDR2 reads SNEGSKA (reference sequence). The CDR3 loop spans 16 amino acids. Trimming cost V 0 bases and J 6 bases; bases outside gene matches: 13. CDR3 in DNA: TGCAGTGCTAGAGATATTCGGGGGGGCGATCCCGGCGAGCAGTACTTC. The encoded protein is CSARDIRGGDPGEQYF.

Judged by abundance, this clonotype is medium-sized (0.01 to 0.1%). This chain uses TRBV29-1 with TRBJ2-1, with 7 bases fitting TRBD2. Germline CDR1 is SQVTM and CDR2 is ANQGSEA. The CDR3 totals 16 residues. The V and J ends lost 4 bases and 3 bases, in that order; junction bases with no gene match: 12. The CDR3 coding sequence is TGCAGCGTTGGCAGTTGGAGCGGGGTGTTCTACAATGAGCAGTTCTTC. Protein product: CSVGSWSGVFYNEQFF.

The CDR3 DNA sequence: TGTGCCAGCAGTTTAGGAGGGACCCCGCTCCAAGAGACCCAGTACTTC. The encoded protein is CASSLGGTPLQETQYF. The gene calls are TRBV27 and TRBJ2-5, with D maybe TRBD2 (6 bases). Germline CDR1 is MNHEY and CDR2 is SMNVEV (reference sequence). Trimming removed 2 bases from V and 1 base from J, with 14 bases in between. The CDR3 length is 16 residues.

In this sample, this clonotype turned up once. One junction end disagrees with the germline gene, perhaps due to a read error. V gene TRBV5-4 combines with J gene TRBJ1-3; tentative D call: TRBD1 (6 bases). This CDR3 has 14 residues. Per germline, CDR1 SGHNT and CDR2 YYREEE (reference sequence). CDR3 nucleotides: TGTGTCAGCAGCGGGGGGGGCAGTGGAAACACCATATATTTT. This translates into CVSSGGGSGNTIYF.

Relative to its sample, this clonotype is medium-sized. The rearrangement links TRBV29-1 to TRBJ1-2, with 7 positions matching TRBD1. Germline values: CDR1 SQVTM, CDR2 ANQGSEA. The J segment lost 4 bases and the V segment lost 5 bases, leaving 7 bases of the junction unmatched. This CDR3 contains 13 residues. CDR3: CSVSSGTAYGYTF. For the CDR3, the DNA is TGCAGCGTTTCTTCCGGGACAGCCTATGGCTACACCTTC.

About this clonotype: The junction differs from germline at one of its ends, possibly a read error. The genes are TRBV19 and TRBJ1-6, with TRBD1 matching over 7 bases. The germline V gene encodes CDR1 LNHDA and CDR2 SQIVND (reference sequence). The length of the CDR3 is 13 residues. Here the CDR3 reads CTSETGVGSPLHF. The CDR3 DNA reads as TGTACCAGTGAAACAGGGGTTGGCTCACCCCTCCACTTT.

This clonotype was found a few times. The rearrangement uses TRBV6-1 and TRBJ1-1; unclear D gene. The CDR3 is made up of 12 amino acids. Trimming removed 7 bases at V and 5 bases at J, with 11 bases between. Germline values: CDR1 MNHNS, CDR2 SASEGT. CDR3 nucleotides: TGTGCCAGCACACGCGGATGGACTGAAGCTTTCTTT. Translated: CASTRGWTEAFF.